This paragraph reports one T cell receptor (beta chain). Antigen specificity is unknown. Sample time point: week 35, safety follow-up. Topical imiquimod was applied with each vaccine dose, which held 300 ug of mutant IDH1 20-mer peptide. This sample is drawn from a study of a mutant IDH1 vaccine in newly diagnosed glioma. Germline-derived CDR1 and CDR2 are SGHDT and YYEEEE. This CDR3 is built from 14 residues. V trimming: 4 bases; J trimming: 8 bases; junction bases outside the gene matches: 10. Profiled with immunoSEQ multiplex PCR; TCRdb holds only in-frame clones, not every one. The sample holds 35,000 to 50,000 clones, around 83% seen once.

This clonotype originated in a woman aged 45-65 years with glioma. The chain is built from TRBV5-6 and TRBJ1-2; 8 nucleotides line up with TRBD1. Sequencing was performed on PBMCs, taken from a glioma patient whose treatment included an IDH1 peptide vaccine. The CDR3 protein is CASSPGQAFAGYTF. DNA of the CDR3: TGTGCCAGCAGCCCGGGACAGGCGTTTGCGGGCTACACCTTC.